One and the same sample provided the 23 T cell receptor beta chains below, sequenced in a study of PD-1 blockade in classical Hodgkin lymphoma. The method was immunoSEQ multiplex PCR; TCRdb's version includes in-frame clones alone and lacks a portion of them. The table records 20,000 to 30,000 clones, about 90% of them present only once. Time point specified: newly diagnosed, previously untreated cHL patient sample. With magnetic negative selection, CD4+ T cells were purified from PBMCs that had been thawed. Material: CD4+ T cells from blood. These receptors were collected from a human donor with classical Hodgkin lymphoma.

CDR3 sequence reads: CASSNRQGWYSNQPQHF. As DNA, the CDR3 is TGTGCCAGCAGCAACCGACAGGGATGGTATAGCAATCAGCCCCAGCATTTT. The V and J genes are TRBV5-8 and TRBJ1-5; TRBD1 agrees at 7 bases. Germline loops: CDR1 SGHTS, CDR2 YDEGEE. The CDR3 has 17 residues. Trimming removed 4 bases from V and 0 bases from J; junction bases left unmatched: 10.

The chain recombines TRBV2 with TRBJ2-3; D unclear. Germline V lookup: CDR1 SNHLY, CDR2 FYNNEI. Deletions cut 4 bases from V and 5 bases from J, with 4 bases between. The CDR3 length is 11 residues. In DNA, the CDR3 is TGTGCCAGCAGTGTTCAAGATACGCAGTATTTT. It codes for CASSVQDTQYF. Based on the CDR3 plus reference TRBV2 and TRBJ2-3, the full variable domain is EPEVTQTPSHQVTQMGQEVILRCVPISNHLYFYWYRQILGQKVEFLVSFYNNEISEKSEIFDDQFSVERPDGSNFTLKIRSTKLEDSAMYFCASSVQDTQYFGPGTRLTVL.

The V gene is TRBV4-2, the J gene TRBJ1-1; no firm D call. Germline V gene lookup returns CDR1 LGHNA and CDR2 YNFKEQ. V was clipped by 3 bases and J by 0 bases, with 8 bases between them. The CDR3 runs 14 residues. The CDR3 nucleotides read TGTGCCAGCAGCCAGGGAACAGTGAACACTGAAGCTTTCTTT. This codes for CASSQGTVNTEAFF.

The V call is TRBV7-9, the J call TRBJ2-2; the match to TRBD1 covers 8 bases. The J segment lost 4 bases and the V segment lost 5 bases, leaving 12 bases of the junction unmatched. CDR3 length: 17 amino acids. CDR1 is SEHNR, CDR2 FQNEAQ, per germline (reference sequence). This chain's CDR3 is CASSGTLGTGSTGELFF. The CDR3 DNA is TGTGCCAGCAGCGGGACCCTCGGGACAGGATCCACCGGGGAGCTGTTTTTT.

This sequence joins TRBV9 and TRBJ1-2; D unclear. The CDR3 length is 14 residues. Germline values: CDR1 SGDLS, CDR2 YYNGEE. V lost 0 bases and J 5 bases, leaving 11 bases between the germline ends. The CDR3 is CASSVGQDAYGYTF. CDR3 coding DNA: TGTGCCAGCAGCGTAGGCCAGGACGCTTATGGCTACACCTTC.

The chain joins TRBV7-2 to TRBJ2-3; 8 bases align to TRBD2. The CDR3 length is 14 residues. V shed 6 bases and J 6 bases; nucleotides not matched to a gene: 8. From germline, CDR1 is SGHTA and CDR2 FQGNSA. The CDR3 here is CASRPGGALDTQYF. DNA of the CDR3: TGTGCCAGCAGACCGGGGGGGGCTTTGGATACGCAGTATTTT.

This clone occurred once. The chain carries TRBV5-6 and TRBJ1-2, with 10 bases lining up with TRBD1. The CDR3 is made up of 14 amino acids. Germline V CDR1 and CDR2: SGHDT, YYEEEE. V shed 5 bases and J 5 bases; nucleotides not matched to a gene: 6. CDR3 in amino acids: CASRPTGQGYGYTF. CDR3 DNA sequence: TGTGCCAGCAGACCCACGGGACAGGGGTATGGCTACACCTTC. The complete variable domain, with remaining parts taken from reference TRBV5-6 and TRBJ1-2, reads DAGVTQSPTHLIKTRGQQVTLRCSPKSGHDTVSWYQQALGQGPQFIFQYYEEEERQRGNFPDRFSGHQFPNYSSELNVNALLLGDSALYLCASRPTGQGYGYTFGSGTRLTVV.

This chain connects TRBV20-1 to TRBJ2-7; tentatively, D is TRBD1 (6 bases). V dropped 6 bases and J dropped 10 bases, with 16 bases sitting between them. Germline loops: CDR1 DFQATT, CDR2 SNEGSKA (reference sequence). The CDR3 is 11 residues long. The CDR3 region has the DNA TGCAGTGCGGTCAGGGGTCTAGAACAGTACTTC. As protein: CSAVRGLEQYF.

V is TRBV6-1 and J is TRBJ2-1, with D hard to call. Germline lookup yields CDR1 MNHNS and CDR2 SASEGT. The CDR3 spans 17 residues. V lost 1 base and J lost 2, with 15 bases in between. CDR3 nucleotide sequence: TGTGCCAGCAGTGAAGTGGGATTCCGTTTACCCTACAATGAGCAGTTCTTC. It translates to CASSEVGFRLPYNEQFF.

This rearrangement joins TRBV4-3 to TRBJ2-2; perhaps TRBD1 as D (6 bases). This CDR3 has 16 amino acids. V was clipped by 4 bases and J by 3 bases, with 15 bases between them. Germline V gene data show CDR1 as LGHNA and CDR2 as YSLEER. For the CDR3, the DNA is TGCGCCAGCAGCCTGGAGTGGGGGCTAGACACCGGGGAGCTGTTTTTT. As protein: CASSLEWGLDTGELFF.

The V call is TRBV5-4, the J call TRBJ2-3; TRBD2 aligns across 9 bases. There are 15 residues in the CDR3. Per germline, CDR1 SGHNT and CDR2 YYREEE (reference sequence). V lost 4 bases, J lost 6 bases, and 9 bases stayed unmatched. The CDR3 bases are TGTGCCAGCAGCCCGGTAGCGGGAGCCGAGGATACGCAGTATTTT. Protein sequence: CASSPVAGAEDTQYF.

The CDR3, as DNA: TGTGCCAGCAGCCCCGGGACAGGGGGTTACCAAGAGACCCAGTACTTC. It yields the protein CASSPGTGGYQETQYF. The genes are TRBV7-9 and TRBJ2-5; 11 bases agree with TRBD1. The CDR3 extends over 16 amino acids. Trimming removed 5 bases from V and 0 bases from J; junction bases left unmatched: 5. Germline CDR1 and CDR2: SEHNR and FQNEAQ (reference sequence).

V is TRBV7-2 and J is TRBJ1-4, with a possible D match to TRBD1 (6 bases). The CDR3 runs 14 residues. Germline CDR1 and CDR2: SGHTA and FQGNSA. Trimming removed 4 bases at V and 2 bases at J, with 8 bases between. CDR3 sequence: CASSSQGTNEKLFF. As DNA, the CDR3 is TGTGCCAGCAGCTCCCAGGGGACTAATGAAAAACTGTTTTTT.

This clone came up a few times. For the CDR3, the DNA is TGTGCCAGCAGTGGAGTAAGGGATCAGCCCCAGCATTTT. Translation: CASSGVRDQPQHF. The rearrangement uses TRBV6-1 and TRBJ1-5; D is unresolved. V gave up 4 bases and J gave up 5 bases, with 9 bases separating them. CDR3 length: 13 residues. The germline gives CDR1 MNHNS, CDR2 SASEGT.

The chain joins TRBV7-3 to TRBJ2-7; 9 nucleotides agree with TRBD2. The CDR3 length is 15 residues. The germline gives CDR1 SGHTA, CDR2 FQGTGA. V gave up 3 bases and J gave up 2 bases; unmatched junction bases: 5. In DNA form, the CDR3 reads TGTGCCAGCAGCTTTGGCGGGGGGGAAACCTACGAGCAGTACTTC. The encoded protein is CASSFGGGETYEQYF.

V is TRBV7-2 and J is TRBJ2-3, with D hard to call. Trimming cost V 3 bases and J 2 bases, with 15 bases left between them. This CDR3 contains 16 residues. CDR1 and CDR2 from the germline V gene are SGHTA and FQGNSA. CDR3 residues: CASSFSYQVPTDTQYF. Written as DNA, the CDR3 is TGTGCCAGCAGCTTTTCCTATCAAGTTCCCACAGATACGCAGTATTTT.

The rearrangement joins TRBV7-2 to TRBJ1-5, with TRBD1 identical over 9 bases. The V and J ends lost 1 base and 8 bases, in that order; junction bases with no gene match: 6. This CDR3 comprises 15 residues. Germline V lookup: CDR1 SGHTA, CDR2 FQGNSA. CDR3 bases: TGTGCCAGCAGCTTAGACAGGGGGCCAGGTGAGCCCCAGCATTTT. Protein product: CASSLDRGPGEPQHF. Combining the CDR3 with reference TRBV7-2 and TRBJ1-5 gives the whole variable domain GAGVSQSPSNKVTEKGKDVELRCDPISGHTALYWYRQSLGQGLEFLIYFQGNSAPDKSGLPSDRFSAERTGGSVSTLTIQRTQQEDSAVYLCASSLDRGPGEPQHFGDGTRLSIL.

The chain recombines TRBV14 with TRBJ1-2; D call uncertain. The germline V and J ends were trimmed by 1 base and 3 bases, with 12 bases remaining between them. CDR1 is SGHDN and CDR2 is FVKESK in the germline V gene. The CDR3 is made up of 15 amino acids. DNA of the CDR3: TGTGCCAGCAGCCAAGGCCAATGGTGGGACTATGGCTACACCTTC. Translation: CASSQGQWWDYGYTF.

The CDR3 DNA sequence: TGCGCCAGCAGCTCATGGGACAGGGGGCCCTCGAGGTGGACCGGGGAGCTGTTTTTT. Amino acids: CASSSWDRGPSRWTGELFF. The chain combines TRBV5-1 with TRBJ2-2; TRBD1 agrees at 12 bases. Germline values: CDR1 SGHRS, CDR2 YFSETQ. The CDR3 has 19 residues. Trimming at V came to 3 bases and at J to 5 bases, leaving 14 bases not matched to a gene.

The CDR3 coding sequence is TGCGCCAGCAGCTTGTTCTTTGGGGGAGATCGAGGAACAGATACGCAGTATTTT. Its translation is CASSLFFGGDRGTDTQYF. This chain connects TRBV5-1 to TRBJ2-3, with D tentatively TRBD1 or TRBD2 (5 bases each). V lost 1 base and J lost 3, with 21 bases in between. Germline lookup yields CDR1 SGHRS and CDR2 YFSETQ. The CDR3 consists of 18 residues.

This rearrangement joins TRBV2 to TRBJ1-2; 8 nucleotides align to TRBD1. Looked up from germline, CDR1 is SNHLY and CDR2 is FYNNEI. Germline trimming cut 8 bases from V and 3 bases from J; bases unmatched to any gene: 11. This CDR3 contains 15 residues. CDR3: CASRAGRGRDYGYTF. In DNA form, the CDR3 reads TGTGCCAGCCGAGCGGGCAGGGGGCGTGACTATGGCTACACCTTC.

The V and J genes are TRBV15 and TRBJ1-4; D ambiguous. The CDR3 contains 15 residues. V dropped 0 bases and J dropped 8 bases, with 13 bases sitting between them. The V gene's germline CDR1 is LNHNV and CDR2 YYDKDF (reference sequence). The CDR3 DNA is TGTGCCACCAGCAGAGATAAATTGGGGAGAGAAAAACTGTTTTTT. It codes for CATSRDKLGREKLFF.

CDR3 region: CASSRTSGFYGGEETQYF. The CDR3 nucleotides are TGTGCCAGCAGCAGGACTAGCGGTTTCTATGGGGGAGAAGAGACCCAGTACTTC. The chain employs TRBV5-6 and TRBJ2-5; TRBD2 matches at 10 bases. Germline V gene sequence: CDR1 SGHDT, CDR2 YYEEEE. Trimming removed 4 bases from V and 3 bases from J; junction bases left unmatched: 15. This CDR3 has 18 residues.